This T cell receptor beta chain is drawn from a study of shared clonotypes between healthy human individuals. Study-wide context: Contributing individuals were two females and three males aged 18 to 49.

Per the original data handling: ImmunoSEQ only sent back junction sequences with no quality scores, so filtering was done differently. TCRdb keeps only in-frame clones here, not all; method: immunoSEQ multiplex PCR. D and trimming were read from the DNA, whereas the V and J calls and clone size are those reported in that table. The sample lists 950,000 to 1,100,000 clones, around 74% occurring once. The germline V gene has CDR1 SGHTA and CDR2 FQGNSA. The CDR3 runs to 15 residues. V gave up 5 bases and J gave up 5 bases; unmatched junction bases: 8. Sequencing was carried out using memory CD4+ T cells sorted from blood. Subset described: CD45RA-negative fraction. This receptor was taken from a man aged 18-30 years in good health. The chain carries TRBV7-2 and TRBJ2-1; TRBD2 aligns across 8 bases. CDR3 protein: CASSPKAGGHNEQFF. CDR3 in DNA: TGTGCCAGCAGCCCCAAGGCGGGGGGTCACAATGAGCAGTTCTTC.